This TCR beta chain was profiled in a study of blood T cell repertoires in COVID-19 (dated by TCRdb to about 2020). Turning to the overall study: Collaborator samples came from the United States, Italy and Spain and covered acute and convalescent phases of COVID-19. Samples were obtained from the ongoing ImmuneRACE study (first 160 participants) and from approximately 1,200 subjects provided by 6 global collaborators. The material from the prospective study consisted of cDNA or gDNA derived from T cells, B-cell-depleted T cells, or PBMCs. The repertoires were made available in a free public database intended to serve as a resource for research on the immune response to SARS-CoV-2. The dataset comprised deeply sampled blood TCRbeta repertoires from subjects exposed to, actively infected with, or recovered from COVID-19. Where available, HLA class I and class II types were obtained from metadata supplied by the sample provider rather than from assay-based typing. Sample metadata almost always included a de-identified subject ID, COVID-19 status, age in years and sex.

TCRbeta CDR3 regions were amplified from genomic DNA by means of the immunoSEQ Assay, a bias-controlled multiplex PCR. The study's own analysis went as follows. Nucleated cell counts per sample were estimated from amplification of reference gene primers within the assay. To quantify the absolute abundance of each unique TCRbeta CDR3 rearrangement, sequence reads were collapsed and filtered. For each sample, productive Simpson clonality was calculated as the square root of Simpson's diversity index across productive rearrangements. TCRdb obtained this table from immuneACCESS and retained in-frame rearrangements with V and J assigned. These tables miss some clones; where compared with another copy, unresolved V genes account for less than half of the shortfall, and the remainder is unexplained. V and J calls plus clone size are reproduced from that table; the DNA served to infer D and trimming. Across this sample there are some 70,000 clones, with about 89% seen only once. The ten biggest clones cover under 8.5% of the sample.

The CDR3, cysteine through phenylalanine, is 15 amino acids long. Only CDR3 DNA is held: 45 bases, read in frame from base 1. The V end loses 1 base and the J end loses 0 bases, and a stretch of 9 bases separates them. From the germline V gene (reference sequence), CDR1 is LGHDT and CDR2 is YNNKEL. What the research found in general, with its limitations: How much clinical and demographic metadata was included differed by source and by participant, and the metadata was provided uncurated.

About this clone itself: Its antigen specificity is not known. No qualities accompany the bases; no much larger clone lies one base away.

The collaborating institutions used their own protocols to collect whole blood in K2EDTA tubes. For TCRbeta analysis, collaborators shipped samples in one of three forms: frozen whole blood, isolated PBMCs, or DNA extracted from either of those sample types. Recombination linked TRBV3-1 (or the pseudogene TRBV3-2) to TRBJ1-1; the D segment could be TRBD1, given 5 matching bases. The receptor comes from a human donor in a cohort sampled during active COVID-19. Sequencing input: peripheral blood. Here is the DNA: TGTGCCAGCAGCCAAGTACCGACAGTGAACACTGAAGCTTTCTTT. Translated, it gives CASSQVPTVNTEAFF.